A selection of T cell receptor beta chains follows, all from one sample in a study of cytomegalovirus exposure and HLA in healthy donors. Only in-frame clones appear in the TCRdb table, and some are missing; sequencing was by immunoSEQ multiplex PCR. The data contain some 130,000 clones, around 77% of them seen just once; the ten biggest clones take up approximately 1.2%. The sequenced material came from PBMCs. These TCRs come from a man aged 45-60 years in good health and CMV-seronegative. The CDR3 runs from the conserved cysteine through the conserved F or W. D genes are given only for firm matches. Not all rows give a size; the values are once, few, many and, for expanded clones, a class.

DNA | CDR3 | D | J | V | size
TGTGCCAGCAGCCCACAGGGATCTGGAGGAAACACCATATATTTT | CASSPQGSGGNTIYF | . | TRBJ1-3 | TRBV5-4 | .
TGTGCCAGCAGAGGACAGGGTGTCGGGCAGAGTCGAGCTTTCTTT | CASRGQGVGQSRAFF | TRBD1 | TRBJ1-1 | TRBV6-1 | .
TGTGCCAGCAGCACGACTTTTTCGCAGTACTTC | CASSTTFSQYF | . | TRBJ2-7 | TRBV6-5 | many
TGTGCCAGCACCTTGACAGGGGGCGCGGATGGCTACACCTTC | CASTLTGGADGYTF | TRBD1 | TRBJ1-2 | TRBV6-1 | .
TGTGCCAGCAGCACGATACTAGCGGGAGGGCTGGGCGAGCAGTACTTC | CASSTILAGGLGEQYF | TRBD2 | TRBJ2-7 | TRBV5-4 | .
TGTGCCAGCAGACCGGGACTACCCACTTGGGAAGTTGAGCAGTTCTTC | CASRPGLPTWEVEQFF | TRBD2 | TRBJ2-1 | TRBV6-6 | .
TGCGCCAGCAGTGAGGGTTCAGGGGGAAATCAGCCCCAGCATTTT | CASSEGSGGNQPQHF | TRBD1 | TRBJ1-5 | TRBV10-2 | few
TGTGCCAGCAGTTCGACTAGCGGGGGGGGGCCTATGACCAAAAACATTCAGTACTTC | CASSSTSGGGPMTKNIQYF | TRBD2 | TRBJ2-4 | TRBV28 | .
TGCGCCAGCAGTAGACTAGCGGGAAGCTATAGCACAGATACGCAGTATTTT | CASSRLAGSYSTDTQYF | TRBD2 | TRBJ2-3 | TRBV4-1 | .
TGCAGCGTGGGACACGGCCTCTCTGGAAACACCATATATTTT | CSVGHGLSGNTIYF | . | TRBJ1-3 | TRBV29-1 | .
TGTGCCTGGAGATTAGGGGCTAGCGGGACCTACGAGCAGTACTTC | CAWRLGASGTYEQYF | TRBD2 | TRBJ2-7 | TRBV30 | .
TGCGCCAGCAGCTTGGTCGCTAGCGGGGACACAGATACGCAGTATTTT | CASSLVASGDTDTQYF | TRBD2 | TRBJ2-3 | TRBV5-1 | .
TGTGCCAGCAGCTTTGGCGGGAACTACGAGCAGTACTTC | CASSFGGNYEQYF | . | TRBJ2-7 | TRBV7-9 | .
TGTGCCAGCAGGGAGGACAGCGTCACATCGGGTGAAAAACTGTTTTTT | CASREDSVTSGEKLFF | . | TRBJ1-4 | TRBV6-6 | few